These T cell receptor beta chains were read from a single sample in a study of T cell responses to AZD1222 COVID-19 vaccine. Assay: immunoSEQ multiplex PCR; the TCRdb copy retains only in-frame clones and omits some. The repertoire has some 83,000 clones, about 82% of them found once; the top ten carry roughly 8.7%. The specimen was peripheral blood, collected on day 0 of AZD1222 vaccination. Receptors originate from an adult in good health. Each CDR3 is given with its conserved first and last residue. The D gene is left open where the match is weak. Some rows mark clone size as missing; the rest say once, few, many or name a class of expanded clone.

>TRBV18|-|-|TRBJ1-1
CASSPEFPTSGEAFF
TGTGCCAGCTCACCGGAATTCCCTACTTCGGGTGAAGCTTTCTTT
>TRBV5-1|-|TRBD2|TRBJ2-1
CASSLGRTSDSEQFF
TGCGCCAGCAGCTTGGGGAGGACTAGCGATAGTGAGCAGTTCTTC
>TRBV6-5|-|-|TRBJ2-5
CASSYSLASAQETQYF
TGTGCCAGCAGTTACTCGCTAGCCTCAGCGCAAGAGACCCAGTACTTC
>TRBV12-5|-|-|TRBJ1-5
CASGFSPDGTAMNQPQHF
TGTGCTAGTGGTTTCTCCCCCGATGGGACTGCGATGAATCAGCCCCAGCATTTT
>TRBV27|once|-|TRBJ2-7
CASSLGTSSYEQYF
TGTGCCAGCAGTTTAGGGACATCCTCCTACGAGCAGTACTTC
>TRBV4-1|-|-|TRBJ2-3
CASSQGRAGTDTQYF
TGCGCCAGCAGCCAAGGCAGGGCGGGCACAGATACGCAGTATTTT
>TRBV28|once|-|TRBJ2-2
CASSLGTSNTGELFF
TGTGCCAGCAGTTTAGGGACCTCGAACACCGGGGAGCTGTTTTTT
>TRBV4-1|-|-|TRBJ2-3
CASSRSPGAGTDTQYF
TGCGCCAGCAGCCGTTCCCCGGGGGCCGGCACAGATACGCAGTATTTT
>TRBV27|-|-|TRBJ1-5
CASSRAVPRFNQPQHF
TGTGCCAGCAGCCGTGCCGTCCCCCGCTTTAATCAGCCCCAGCATTTT
>TRBV2|-|TRBD1|TRBJ1-4
CASNRQGRFEKLFF
TGTGCCAGCAACAGACAGGGGAGGTTTGAAAAACTGTTTTTT
>TRBV27|-|TRBD1|TRBJ1-5
CASSSGTDFSNQPQHF
TGTGCCAGCAGTTCAGGGACAGACTTTAGCAATCAGCCCCAGCATTTT
>TRBV7-6|once|TRBD1|TRBJ1-1
CASSPTAGGAPNTEAFF
TGTGCCAGCAGCCCTACAGCAGGGGGGGCCCCCAACACTGAAGCTTTCTTT
>TRBV28|few|TRBD1|TRBJ1-2
CASSSPLPGQGAVRAPHYGYTF
TGTGCCAGCAGTTCCCCACTCCCGGGACAGGGGGCGGTTAGGGCCCCTCACTATGGCTACACCTTC
>TRBV6-5|-|-|TRBJ1-2
CASILSLLPNYGYTF
TGTGCCAGCATCCTCAGTCTCCTTCCTAACTATGGCTACACCTTC
>TRBV15|-|-|TRBJ1-6
CATSPSIGRGGSPLHF
TGTGCCACCAGCCCATCGATCGGGCGAGGGGGTTCACCCCTCCACTTT
>TRBV15|few|-|TRBJ2-7
CATSRPGRYEQYF
TGTGCCACCAGCAGACCAGGGCGCTACGAGCAGTACTTC
>TRBV12-3/TRBV12-4|-|-|TRBJ1-2
CASSLDGVYGYTF
TGTGCCAGCAGCTTGGACGGTGTTTATGGCTACACCTTC
>TRBV5-1|-|TRBD1|TRBJ1-2
CASSLEVAGTDYGYTF
TGCGCCAGCAGCTTGGAGGTAGCGGGGACAGACTATGGCTACACCTTC
>TRBV6-5|-|-|TRBJ2-2
CAGRSGASGELFF
TGTGCCGGACGCTCAGGGGCTTCCGGGGAGCTGTTTTTT
>TRBV2|-|-|TRBJ2-1
CASSERGGFSYNEQFF
TGTGCCAGCAGTGAAAGAGGGGGGTTCTCCTACAATGAGCAGTTCTTC
>TRBV11-3|-|-|TRBJ2-1
CASSLDRDNEQFF
TGTGCCAGCAGCTTAGACCGGGACAATGAGCAGTTCTTC
>TRBV19|-|-|TRBJ1-1
CASSPLQENTEAFF
TGTGCCAGTAGCCCCCTACAGGAGAACACTGAAGCTTTCTTT
>TRBV6-5|-|-|TRBJ1-2
CASSYSRGRDGYTF
TGTGCCAGCAGTTACTCGCGGGGGCGAGATGGCTACACCTTC
>TRBV25-1|-|TRBD1|TRBJ1-6
CASSVPGQLRSPLHF
TGTGCCAGCAGTGTTCCGGGACAGCTCCGCTCACCCCTCCACTTT
>TRBV11-1|-|TRBD1|TRBJ1-1
CASNPRDRAWGTEAFF
TGTGCCAGCAACCCCCGGGACAGGGCCTGGGGCACTGAAGCTTTCTTT